A single sample gave rise to the 3 T cell receptor beta chains below, sequenced in a study of T cell responses to AZD1222 COVID-19 vaccine (dated by TCRdb to about 2021). Library creation used the immunoSEQ multiplex PCR assay. The immuneACCESS repertoire file appears here via TCRdb, limited to in-frame rearrangements. These files lack a portion of the clones; in checked studies, under half of the deficit traces to unresolved V genes, and the cause of the others is not known. The sample table holds 89,000 or so clones, of which about 90% were seen once. The ten largest clones capture around a tenth of the sample. The time point label on this specimen signifies: about 28 days (+/-7) after the second vaccine dose. The sample was peripheral blood, taken 28 days after the second AZD1222 dose. Receptor source: an adult who received the AZD1222 COVID-19 vaccine.

The rearrangement links TRBV2 to TRBJ2-3, with 8 nucleotides matching TRBD2. The CDR3 runs 15 residues. V dropped 7 bases and J dropped 2; count of bases not matched to a gene: 8. The germline V gene has CDR1 SNHLY and CDR2 FYNNEI. The CDR3 DNA sequence: TGTGCCAGCACCCACGGACTAGCTGCCACAGATACGCAGTATTTT. Its protein product is CASTHGLAATDTQYF.

Only a few counts were recorded for this clone. This sequence joins TRBV11-2 and TRBJ2-7; a possible D gene is TRBD2 (5 bases). The germline V gene has CDR1 SGHAT and CDR2 FQNNGV. The ends were cut back, 3 bases at V and 2 bases at J, with 8 bases in the middle. CDR3 size: 13 residues. The CDR3 here is CASSFEGTYEQYF. The CDR3, as DNA: TGTGCCAGCAGCTTTGAGGGAACCTACGAGCAGTACTTC. The full variable domain, in which reference TRBV11-2 and TRBJ2-7 provide the parts outside the CDR3, is EAGVAQSPRYKIIEKRQSVAFWCNPISGHATLYWYQQILGQGPKLLIQFQNNGVVDDSQLPKDRFSAERLKGVDSTLKIQPAKLEDSAVYLCASSFEGTYEQYFGPGTRLTVT.

The V and J genes are TRBV25-1 and TRBJ1-1; tentatively, D is TRBD1 (6 bases). The V and J ends lost 8 bases and 4 bases respectively, with 23 bases between them. CDR1 MGHDK and CDR2 SYGVNS come from the germline V gene. The CDR3 spans 16 residues. The CDR3 here is CASPPPRDTLFTEAFF. The DNA of the CDR3 is TGTGCCAGCCCTCCGCCCCGGGACACTTTGTTCACTGAAGCTTTCTTT.